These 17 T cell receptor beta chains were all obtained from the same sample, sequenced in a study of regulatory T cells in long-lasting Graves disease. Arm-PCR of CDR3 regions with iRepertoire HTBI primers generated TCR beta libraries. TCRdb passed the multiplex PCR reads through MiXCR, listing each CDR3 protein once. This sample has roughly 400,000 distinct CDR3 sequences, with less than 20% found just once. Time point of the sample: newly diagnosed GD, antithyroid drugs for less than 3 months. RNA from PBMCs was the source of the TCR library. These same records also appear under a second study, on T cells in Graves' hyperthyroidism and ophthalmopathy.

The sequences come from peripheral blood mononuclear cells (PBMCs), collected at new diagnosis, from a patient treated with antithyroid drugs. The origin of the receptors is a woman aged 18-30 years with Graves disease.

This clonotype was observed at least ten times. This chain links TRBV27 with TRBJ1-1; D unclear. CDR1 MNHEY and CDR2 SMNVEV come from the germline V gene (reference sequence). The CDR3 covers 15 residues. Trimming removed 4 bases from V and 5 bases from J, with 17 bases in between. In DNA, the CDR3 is TGTGCCAGCAGTTGGAAAGCCAGTTTCTTTACTGAAGCTTTCTTT. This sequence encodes CASSWKASFFTEAFF.

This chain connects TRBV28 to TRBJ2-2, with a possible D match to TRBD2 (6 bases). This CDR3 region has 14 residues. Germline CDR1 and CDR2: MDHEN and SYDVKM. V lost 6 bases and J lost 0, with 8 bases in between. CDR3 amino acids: CASRGTSNTGELFF. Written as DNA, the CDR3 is TGTGCCAGCAGGGGGACTTCGAACACCGGGGAGCTGTTTTTT.

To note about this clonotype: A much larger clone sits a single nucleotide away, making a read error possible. The CDR3 coding sequence is TGTGCCAGCAGCCCCGAGCGGGAGGGGTACAATGAGCAGTTCTTC. Translating gives CASSPEREGYNEQFF. The V and J genes are TRBV2 and TRBJ2-1, with 10 bases lining up with TRBD2. The CDR3 has 15 amino acids. Trimming cost V 6 bases and J 4 bases; bases outside gene matches: 6. Germline CDR1 reads SNHLY; CDR2 reads FYNNEI.

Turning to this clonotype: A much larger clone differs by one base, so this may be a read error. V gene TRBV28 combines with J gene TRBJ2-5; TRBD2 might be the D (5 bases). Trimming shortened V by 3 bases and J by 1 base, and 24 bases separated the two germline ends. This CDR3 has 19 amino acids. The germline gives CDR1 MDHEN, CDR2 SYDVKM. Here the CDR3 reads CASSFREGNVGFTQETQYF. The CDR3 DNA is TGTGCCAGCAGTTTCCGGGAAGGGAATGTGGGGTTCACCCAAGAGACCCAGTACTTC.

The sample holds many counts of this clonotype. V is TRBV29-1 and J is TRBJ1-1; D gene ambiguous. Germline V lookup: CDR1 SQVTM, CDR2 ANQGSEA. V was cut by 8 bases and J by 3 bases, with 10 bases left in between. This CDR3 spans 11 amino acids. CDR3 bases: TGCAGCACCGGGCGGGACACTGAAGCTTTCTTT. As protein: CSTGRDTEAFF.

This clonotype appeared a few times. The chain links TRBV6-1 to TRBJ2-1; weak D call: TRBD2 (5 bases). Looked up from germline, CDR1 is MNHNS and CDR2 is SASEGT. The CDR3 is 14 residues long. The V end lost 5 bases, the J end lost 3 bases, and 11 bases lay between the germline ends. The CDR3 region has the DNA TGTGCCAGCAGTCCTAGCAGACTCTACAATGAGCAGTTCTTC. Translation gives CASSPSRLYNEQFF.

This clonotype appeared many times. This chain's CDR3 is CASSLEAEFTGELFF. Written as DNA, the CDR3 is TGTGCCAGCAGTTTAGAGGCGGAGTTCACCGGGGAGCTGTTTTTT. The chain couples TRBV12-3 or TRBV12-4 to TRBJ2-2; D is undetermined. This CDR3 is built from 15 residues. V was pared by 1 base and J by 4 bases, with 10 bases between.

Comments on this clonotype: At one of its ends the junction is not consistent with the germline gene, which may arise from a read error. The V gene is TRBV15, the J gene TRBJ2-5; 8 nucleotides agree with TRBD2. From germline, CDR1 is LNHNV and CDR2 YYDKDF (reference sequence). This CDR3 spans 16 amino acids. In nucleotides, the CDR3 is TGTGCCACCAGCAGAGGTGGTAGCGGGACTCAAGAGACCCTGTACTTC. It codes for CATSRGGSGTQETLYF.

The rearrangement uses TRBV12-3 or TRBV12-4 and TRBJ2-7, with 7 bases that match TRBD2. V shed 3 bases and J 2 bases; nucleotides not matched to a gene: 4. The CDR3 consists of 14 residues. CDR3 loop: CASSFQRGPYEQYF. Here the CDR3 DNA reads TGTGCCAGCAGTTTCCAGCGGGGACCCTACGAGCAGTACTTC.

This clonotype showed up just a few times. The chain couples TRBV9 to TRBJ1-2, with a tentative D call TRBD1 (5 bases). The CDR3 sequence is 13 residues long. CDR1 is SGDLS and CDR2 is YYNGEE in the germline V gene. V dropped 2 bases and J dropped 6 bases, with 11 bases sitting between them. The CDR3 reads CASSVPTEHGYTF. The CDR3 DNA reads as TGTGCCAGCAGCGTCCCGACAGAACATGGCTACACCTTC. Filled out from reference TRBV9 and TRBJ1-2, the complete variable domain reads DSGVTQTPKHLITATGQRVTLRCSPRSGDLSVYWYQQSLDQGLQFLIQYYNGEERAKGNILERFSAQQFPDLHSELNLSSLELGDSALYFCASSVPTEHGYTFGSGTRLTVV.

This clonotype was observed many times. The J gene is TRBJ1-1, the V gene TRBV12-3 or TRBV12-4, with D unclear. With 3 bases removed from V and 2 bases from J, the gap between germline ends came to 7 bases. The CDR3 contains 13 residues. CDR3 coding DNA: TGTGCCAGCAGTTTTAACAGTAACACTGAAGCTTTCTTT. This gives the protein CASSFNSNTEAFF.

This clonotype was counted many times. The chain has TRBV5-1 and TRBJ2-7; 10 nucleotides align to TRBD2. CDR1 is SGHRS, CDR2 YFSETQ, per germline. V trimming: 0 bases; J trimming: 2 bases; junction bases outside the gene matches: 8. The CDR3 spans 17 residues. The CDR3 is CASSLGKGAGGPYEQYF. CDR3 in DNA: TGCGCCAGCAGCTTGGGCAAAGGAGCGGGAGGGCCCTACGAGCAGTACTTC.

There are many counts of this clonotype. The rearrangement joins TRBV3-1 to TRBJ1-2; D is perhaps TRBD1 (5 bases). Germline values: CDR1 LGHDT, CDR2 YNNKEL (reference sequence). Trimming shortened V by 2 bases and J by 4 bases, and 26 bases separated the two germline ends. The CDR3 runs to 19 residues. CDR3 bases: TGTGCCAGCAGCCAACCACCTTTAGCCTCCGGAGGGGTCCGCTATGGCTACACCTTC. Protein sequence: CASSQPPLASGGVRYGYTF.

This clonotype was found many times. CDR3 amino acids: CASSVVPDRNTEAFF. For the CDR3, the DNA is TGTGCCAGCAGCGTGGTTCCGGACCGTAACACTGAAGCTTTCTTT. The chain recombines TRBV5-5 with TRBJ1-1; D remains ambiguous. The V gene lost 4 bases and the J gene lost 2 bases, with 15 bases spanning the gap. Germline loops: CDR1 SGHKS, CDR2 YYEKEE (reference sequence). The CDR3 is 15 residues long. Supplemented by reference TRBV5-5 and TRBJ1-1, the full variable domain reads DAGVTQSPTHLIKTRGQQVTLRCSPISGHKSVSWYQQVLGQGPQFIFQYYEKEERGRGNFPDRFSARQFPNYSSELNVNALLLGDSALYLCASSVVPDRNTEAFFGQGTRLTVV.

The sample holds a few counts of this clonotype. CDR3 region: CASSLLTIGELFF. In nucleotides, the CDR3 is TGTGCCAGCAGTTTGTTAACTATCGGGGAGCTGTTTTTT. The chain recombines TRBV28 with TRBJ2-2; the D is unclear. CDR3 size: 13 residues. Germline-derived CDR1 and CDR2 are MDHEN and SYDVKM. Trimming stripped 3 bases from V and 7 bases from J, with 9 bases between. The full variable domain, its missing parts supplied by reference TRBV28 and TRBJ2-2, is DVKVTQSSRYLVKRTGEKVFLECVQDMDHENMFWYRQDPGLGLRLIYFSYDVKMKEKGDIPEGYSVSREKKERFSLILESASTNQTSMYLCASSLLTIGELFFGEGSRLTVL.

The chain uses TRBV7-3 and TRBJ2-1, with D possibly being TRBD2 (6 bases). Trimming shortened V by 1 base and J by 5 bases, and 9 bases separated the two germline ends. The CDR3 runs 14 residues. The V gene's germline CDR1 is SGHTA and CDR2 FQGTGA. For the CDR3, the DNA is TGTGCCAGCAGCTTAATCGCGGGAAACAATGAGCAGTTCTTC. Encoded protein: CASSLIAGNNEQFF.

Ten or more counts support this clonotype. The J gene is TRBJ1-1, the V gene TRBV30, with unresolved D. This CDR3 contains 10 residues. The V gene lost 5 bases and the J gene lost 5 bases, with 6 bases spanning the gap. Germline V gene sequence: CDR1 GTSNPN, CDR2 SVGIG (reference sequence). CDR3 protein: CAWGRTEAFF. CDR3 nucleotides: TGTGCCTGGGGCAGAACTGAAGCTTTCTTT.